These 6 T cell receptor beta chains originate from one sample sequenced in a study of blood T cell repertoires in COVID-19. The method was immunoSEQ multiplex PCR; TCRdb's version includes in-frame clones alone and lacks a portion of them. This sample yields 350,000 to 450,000 clones, of which 80% to 90% are seen a single time; roughly 1.2% belongs to the top ten. Sequenced material: peripheral blood. The origin of the receptors is a middle-aged man with acute or convalescent COVID-19.

The chain links TRBV9 to TRBJ2-3; TRBD2 agrees at 7 bases. The ends lost 1 base at V and 0 bases at J; junction bases unmatched: 8. Germline V lookup: CDR1 SGDLS, CDR2 YYNGEE. This CDR3 has 17 amino acids. CDR3 in DNA: TGTGCCAGCAGCGTAAGCCCGCGGGGGACTAGCACAGATACGCAGTATTTT. This sequence encodes CASSVSPRGTSTDTQYF. The full variable domain, rest sourced from reference TRBV9 and TRBJ2-3, is DSGVTQTPKHLITATGQRVTLRCSPRSGDLSVYWYQQSLDQGLQFLIQYYNGEERAKGNILERFSAQQFPDLHSELNLSSLELGDSALYFCASSVSPRGTSTDTQYFGPGTRLTVL.

The chain links TRBV3-1 (or the pseudogene TRBV3-2) to TRBJ2-1, with 12 bases lining up with TRBD2. This CDR3 spans 21 amino acids. After removal of 0 bases from V and 7 bases from J, the junction contained 19 bases not matched to a gene. The germline V gene encodes CDR1 LGHDT and CDR2 YNNKEL (reference sequence). The CDR3 loop reads CASSQDQAFHRLAGVGNEQFF. As DNA, the CDR3 is TGTGCCAGCAGCCAAGATCAGGCTTTCCATCGACTAGCGGGGGTTGGGAATGAGCAGTTCTTC.

The chain employs TRBV7-9 and TRBJ2-2; 10 bases map to TRBD1. There are 16 residues in the CDR3. Germline CDR1 SEHNR, CDR2 FQNEAQ (reference sequence). The V gene end was trimmed by 5 bases and the J gene end by 3 bases; junction bases not matched to a gene: 6. In nucleotides, the CDR3 is TGTGCCAGCAGCGCACCGGGACAGGGGTACACCGGGGAGCTGTTTTTT. Encoded protein: CASSAPGQGYTGELFF.

This sequence joins TRBV14 and TRBJ2-5; tentatively, D is TRBD1 (6 bases). V was trimmed by 0 bases and J by 5 bases, leaving 16 bases between them. CDR1 and CDR2 (germline): SGHDN, FVKESK. CDR3 size: 16 residues. The CDR3 DNA reads TGTGCCAGCAGCCAAGACCTAACAGGGCTTGGTGAGACCCAGTACTTC. Protein: CASSQDLTGLGETQYF.

The rearrangement uses TRBV9 and TRBJ1-2, with TRBD1 matching over 7 bases. The germline V gene encodes CDR1 SGDLS and CDR2 YYNGEE. The V segment lost 4 bases and the J segment 7 bases; nucleotides outside the gene matches: 10. The CDR3 runs to 14 residues. In nucleotides, the CDR3 is TGTGCCAGCAGCCCCACGAGACAGGGATTTGGCTACACCTTC. Its protein is CASSPTRQGFGYTF. Using reference TRBV9 and TRBJ1-2 for the parts outside the CDR3, the full variable domain is DSGVTQTPKHLITATGQRVTLRCSPRSGDLSVYWYQQSLDQGLQFLIQYYNGEERAKGNILERFSAQQFPDLHSELNLSSLELGDSALYFCASSPTRQGFGYTFGSGTRLTVV.

This clone was counted a few times. The rearrangement uses TRBV7-2 and TRBJ2-7; TRBD1 is a possible D gene (5 bases). CDR1 and CDR2 (germline): SGHTA, FQGNSA. The CDR3 has 15 amino acids. Trimming removed 0 bases from V and 3 bases from J, with 12 bases in between. CDR3: CASSLASDSLYEQYF. The CDR3 coding sequence is TGTGCCAGCAGCTTAGCGAGTGACAGTCTCTACGAGCAGTACTTC.